This T cell receptor beta chain originates from a study of shared clonotypes between healthy human individuals. Turning to the study itself: Serving as donors were two women and three men, whose ages spanned 18 to 49. Overall study results and limits: Naive subsets generally exceeded memory subsets in estimated richness.

In its sample, this clone was seen a few times. What it binds is not known. Only in-frame clones appear in the TCRdb table, and some are missing; sequencing was by immunoSEQ multiplex PCR. This table holds 2 million to 2.5 million clones, 90% to 95% found once. Germline V lookup: CDR1 SGDLS, CDR2 YYNGEE. V lost 3 bases and J lost 7, with 10 bases in between. This CDR3 spans 12 amino acids. V gene TRBV9 combines with J gene TRBJ1-1; D is undetermined. The sequencing input was naive CD4+ T cells from PBMCs. The subset denotes: CD45RA+ positively selected. This clonotype was sampled from a man younger than 35 in good health. Some clones in this sample may be carry-over from other donors' samples. Here the CDR3 reads CASSDPRDEAFF. Written as DNA, the CDR3 is TGTGCCAGCAGCGATCCGAGGGATGAAGCTTTCTTT.